This T cell receptor (beta chain) was recovered during a study of OX40 agonist ivuxolimab in advanced cancers. About the research overall: The dose-escalation cohort was about 83% male, with a mean age of around 60 years, ranging about 23 to 79. Prior checkpoint blockade (anti-PD-1, anti-PD-L1 or anti-CTLA-4) was permitted; 40% had it.

Data came from immunoSEQ multiplex PCR; TCRdb stores just in-frame clones and leaves some out. The data show around 80,000 clones, around 80% seen once. On this clone itself: Its specificity is not known.

Findings and caveats of the study: There were, on average, more expanded clones in CD8+ T cells than in CD4+.

The material sequenced was CD4+ or CD8+ T cells sorted from blood, taken in a trial of the OX40 agonist ivuxolimab. This receptor was taken from an adult with an advanced solid tumor such as melanoma, head and neck, liver or kidney cancer.

The CDR3 protein is CASTRINPTDTQYF. CDR3 bases: TGCGCCAGCACGCGGATCAACCCCACAGATACGCAGTATTTT. The J gene is TRBJ2-3, the V gene TRBV10-2; D is undetermined. Germline CDR1 is WSHSY and CDR2 is SAAADI. The CDR3 is made up of 14 amino acids. Trimming took off 7 bases at V and 2 bases at J, with 13 bases between the two ends.